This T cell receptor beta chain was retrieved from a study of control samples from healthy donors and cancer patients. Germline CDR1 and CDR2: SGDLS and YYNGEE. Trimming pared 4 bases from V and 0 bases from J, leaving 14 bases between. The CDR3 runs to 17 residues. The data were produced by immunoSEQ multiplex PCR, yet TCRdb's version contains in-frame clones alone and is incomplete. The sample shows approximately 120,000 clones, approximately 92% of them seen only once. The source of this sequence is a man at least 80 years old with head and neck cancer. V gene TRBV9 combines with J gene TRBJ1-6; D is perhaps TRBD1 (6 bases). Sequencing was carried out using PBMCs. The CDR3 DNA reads TGTGCCAGCAGCCCCTCAGGGGTGAGCTCCTATAATTCACCCCTCCACTTT. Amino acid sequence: CASSPSGVSSYNSPLHF.